This T cell receptor beta chain comes out of a study of T cells in localized non-small cell lung cancer. Study observations and caveats: Tumor showed lower T cell clonality than uninvolved adjacent lung, where it was highest. A median of about 58 of the top 100 tumor clones appeared in adjacent lung, which was paired and uninvolved. A denser population of T cells in blood accompanied longer overall survival. Heterogeneity remains possible, as sequencing covered one tumor region only.

Regarding this clone: Its antigen is still unknown.

The length of the CDR3 is 16 residues. Germline assignment: CDR1 MDHEN and CDR2 SYDVKM. With 8 bases clipped from V and 7 bases from J, the junction kept 19 bases outside the gene matches. Sequenced by immunoSEQ multiplex PCR; TCRdb stores in-frame clones only, minus some. The data contain about 25,000 clones, 86% of them singletons. Sequenced here: peripheral blood, sampled before any cancer treatment. The source is a male donor aged 60 or older with stage II squamous cell lung carcinoma. The chain has TRBV28 and TRBJ2-7, with 8 bases that match TRBD1. DNA for the CDR3: TGTGCCAGCCAGGGTGTAGGGGGACAGGCGGTGTTGGAGCAGTACTTC. Amino acids: CASQGVGGQAVLEQYF.